Shown below are 27 T cell receptor beta chains from a single sample sequenced in a study of blood T cell repertoires in COVID-19. Produced via immunoSEQ multiplex PCR; TCRdb's table is partial and in-frame only. This table holds around 150,000 clones, 65% to 85% found once. The sequencing sample was made of peripheral blood. These receptors came from an elderly woman with acute or convalescent COVID-19.

This clone was observed a single time. V gene TRBV19 combines with J gene TRBJ1-1; D is undetermined. This CDR3 is 14 amino acids long. V lost 5 bases to trimming and J lost 4 bases, with 14 bases between them. The germline CDR1 and CDR2 sequences are LNHDA and SQIVND (reference sequence). CDR3 in amino acids: CASSPRGGSTEAFF. Here the CDR3 DNA reads TGTGCCAGTAGTCCCAGAGGCGGGAGCACTGAAGCTTTCTTT.

The J gene is TRBJ2-3, the V gene TRBV29-1; weak D call: TRBD1 (6 bases). In germline, CDR1 is SQVTM, CDR2 ANQGSEA. The CDR3 spans 13 residues. V was trimmed by 2 bases and J by 6 bases, leaving 12 bases between them. The DNA for the CDR3 is TGCAGCGTTGAAAGACAGGCCGGTGATACGCAGTATTTT. Amino acid sequence: CSVERQAGDTQYF.

The CDR3 region has the DNA TGTGCCAGCAGTTTTGGGACTAGCGGGGTCCATGAGCAGTTCTTC. Amino acid sequence: CASSFGTSGVHEQFF. The rearrangement links TRBV5-4 to TRBJ2-1; TRBD2 aligns across 13 bases. CDR3 length: 15 amino acids. V lost 5 bases and J lost 8; bases outside the gene matches: 7. Looked up from germline, CDR1 is SGHNT and CDR2 is YYREEE (reference sequence).

This chain uses TRBV3-1 (or the pseudogene TRBV3-2) with TRBJ2-3, with 9 bases fitting TRBD2. The junction had 28 bases not matched to a gene; V was cut back by 7 bases and J by 2 bases. The CDR3 covers 22 residues. Germline CDR1 LGHDT, CDR2 YNNKEL (reference sequence). CDR3 nucleotide sequence: TGTGCCAGCACCCTCTCGGTAGAGCAGCGGGGGGCCCTATTCCTCCACACAGATACGCAGTATTTT. It codes for CASTLSVEQRGALFLHTDTQYF.

The chain links TRBV27 to TRBJ2-2, with 7 bases identical to TRBD2. The junction had 2 bases not matched to a gene; V was cut back by 7 bases and J by 0 bases. This CDR3 comprises 14 residues. From germline, CDR1 is MNHEY and CDR2 SMNVEV (reference sequence). CDR3 sequence (DNA): TGTGCCAGCAACAGCGGGGCGAACACCGGGGAGCTGTTTTTT. This translates into CASNSGANTGELFF.

CDR3 DNA: TGTGCCTGGAGTGTACTCAGCCGGGATTCACCCCTCCACTTT. Translated, it gives CAWSVLSRDSPLHF. The chain recombines TRBV30 with TRBJ1-6; no definite D call. The CDR3 has 14 residues. The V end lost 0 bases, the J end lost 8 bases, and 11 bases lay between the germline ends. The germline V gene has CDR1 GTSNPN and CDR2 SVGIG (reference sequence).

In the case of this clone: Other DNA sequences in the same sample also yield this CDR3. The chain is built from TRBV5-1 and TRBJ1-1; TRBD1 is a possible D gene (5 bases). Germline CDR1 reads SGHRS; CDR2 reads YFSETQ. The CDR3 sequence is 14 residues long. Trimming removed 0 bases at V and 1 base at J, with 7 bases between. CDR3: CASSLAGGNTEAFF. In DNA, the CDR3 is TGCGCCAGCAGCTTGGCGGGGGGGAACACTGAAGCTTTCTTT.

The chain couples TRBV19 to TRBJ2-6; D may be TRBD1 (7 bases). This CDR3 comprises 15 residues. The germline gives CDR1 LNHDA, CDR2 SQIVND (reference sequence). V lost 9 bases, J lost 2 bases, and 14 bases lay in between. The CDR3 sequence: CASNSGGTGANVLTF. CDR3 in DNA: TGTGCCAGCAATTCAGGGGGGACTGGGGCCAACGTCCTGACTTTC.

The chain is built from TRBV2 and TRBJ1-1; TRBD1 aligns across 7 bases. J lost 3 bases, V lost 4 bases, and 2 bases had no gene match. There are 13 residues in the CDR3. Germline lookup yields CDR1 SNHLY and CDR2 FYNNEI. The CDR3 loop reads CASSAQGDTEAFF. Here the CDR3 DNA reads TGTGCCAGCAGTGCCCAGGGGGACACTGAAGCTTTCTTT.

This clone appeared once. The chain has TRBV6-6 and TRBJ1-1, with a possible D match to TRBD1 (5 bases). The V gene's germline CDR1 is MNHNY and CDR2 SVGAGI (reference sequence). This CDR3 comprises 13 residues. V gave up 7 bases and J gave up 6 bases, with 15 bases separating them. The CDR3 DNA is TGTGCCAGCACCCCGTCCGGGGGGGCTGAAGCTTTCTTT. It specifies CASTPSGGAEAFF.

V usage is TRBV7-9 and J usage is TRBJ1-2, with D perhaps matching TRBD1 (6 bases). Trimming removed 1 base from V and 8 bases from J, with 11 bases in between. The CDR3 is 13 residues long. Germline V gene data show CDR1 as SEHNR and CDR2 as FQNEAQ (reference sequence). CDR3 nucleotide sequence: TGTGCCAGCAGCTTAGAGGGGGGGTACGGCTACACCTTC. This gives the protein CASSLEGGYGYTF.

This chain's CDR3 is CASSERTAGETQYF. In DNA form, the CDR3 reads TGTGCCAGCAGTGAACGAACCGCAGGGGAGACCCAGTACTTC. The V and J genes are TRBV2 and TRBJ2-5, with D possibly matching TRBD1 (5 bases). In germline, CDR1 is SNHLY, CDR2 FYNNEI. V lost 2 bases to trimming and J lost 5 bases, with 12 bases between them. This CDR3 has 14 amino acids.

The CDR3 DNA reads as TGTGCCAGCAGTGAAACCCCTCCCTTCCAGACAGGGGGCAATGAAAAACTGTTTTTT. It is translated as CASSETPPFQTGGNEKLFF. The chain joins TRBV6-1 to TRBJ1-4; TRBD1 aligns across 10 bases. The CDR3 has 19 amino acids. After removal of 2 bases from V and 5 bases from J, the junction contained 14 bases not matched to a gene. The germline CDR1 and CDR2 sequences are MNHNS and SASEGT.

The chain combines TRBV28 with TRBJ1-1; D gene uncertain. From germline, CDR1 is MDHEN and CDR2 SYDVKM. This CDR3 spans 13 amino acids. Trimming took off 7 bases at V and 8 bases at J, with 17 bases between the two ends. CDR3 bases: TGTGCCAGCATTCCACGCGAGGGCAGCGAAGCTTTCTTT. Amino acid sequence: CASIPREGSEAFF.

This chain links TRBV11-3 with TRBJ2-3; D is perhaps TRBD2 (6 bases). Between the trimmed V and J ends, which lost 0 bases and 3 bases, there was a span of 7 bases. This CDR3 has 14 residues. Germline V gene sequence: CDR1 SGHNT, CDR2 YENEEA. The CDR3 DNA follows: TGTGCCAGCAGCTTAGAAGGGAGGACAGATACGCAGTATTTT. This gives the protein CASSLEGRTDTQYF.

The rearrangement uses TRBV7-9 and TRBJ1-6; D remains ambiguous. CDR1 and CDR2 from the germline V gene are SEHNR and FQNEAQ (reference sequence). The length of the CDR3 is 16 residues. Trimming shortened V by 4 bases and J by 8 bases, and 18 bases separated the two germline ends. CDR3 nucleotides: TGTGCCAGCAGCTATGATGCCGGGGTGTATTATTCACCCCTCCACTTT. It yields the protein CASSYDAGVYYSPLHF.

The V call is TRBV7-9, the J call TRBJ1-1; TRBD1 aligns across 7 bases. CDR3 length: 14 residues. V shed 5 bases, J shed 1 base, and the junction held 4 bases outside the gene matches. The germline V gene has CDR1 SEHNR and CDR2 FQNEAQ (reference sequence). The CDR3, as DNA: TGTGCCAGCAGCCTTCGACAGGGGAACACTGAAGCTTTCTTT. Amino acid sequence: CASSLRQGNTEAFF.

The V and J genes are TRBV6-5 and TRBJ2-7, with TRBD1 identical over 9 bases. The junction had 13 bases not matched to a gene; V was cut back by 4 bases and J by 6 bases. The CDR3 spans 16 residues. Germline CDR1 MNHEY, CDR2 SVGAGI. The CDR3 bases are TGTGCCAGCAGTTCATTTTGGGACAGGGAATCCCCCGAGCAGTACTTC. Residues: CASSSFWDRESPEQYF.

V and J are TRBV28 and TRBJ2-1; 7 nucleotides match TRBD1. The CDR3 sequence is 15 residues long. V gave up 7 bases and J gave up 4 bases; unmatched junction bases: 10. Germline CDR1 MDHEN, CDR2 SYDVKM. The CDR3 sequence: CASTKGGRNYNEQFF. CDR3 coding DNA: TGTGCCAGCACTAAAGGGGGCAGGAATTACAATGAGCAGTTCTTC.

This rearrangement joins TRBV3-1 (or the pseudogene TRBV3-2) to TRBJ1-2, with D unclear. The CDR3 runs 13 residues. The ends were cut back, 4 bases at V and 0 bases at J, with 6 bases in the middle. Germline loops: CDR1 LGHDT, CDR2 YNNKEL (reference sequence). CDR3 DNA sequence: TGTGCCAGCAGCCGTACAACTAACTATGGCTACACCTTC. Its translation: CASSRTTNYGYTF.

V is TRBV12-3 or TRBV12-4 and J is TRBJ2-1, with a possible D match to TRBD2 (6 bases). The CDR3 totals 12 residues. Deletions cut 6 bases from V and 8 bases from J, with 11 bases between. Written as DNA, the CDR3 is TGTGCCAGCAGCCCCGGAGGGGATGAGCAGTTCTTC. Amino acid sequence: CASSPGGDEQFF.

Notes on this clone: The germline gene is not matched at one end of the junction; a read error may be the cause. The same CDR3 is also encoded by other DNA sequences in this sample. The genes are TRBV18 and TRBJ2-6, with 8 nucleotides matching TRBD1. Germline values: CDR1 KGHSH, CDR2 LQKENI. The CDR3 covers 16 residues. Written as DNA, the CDR3 is TGTGCCAGCTCATACAGGGGGGACTCTGGAGCCAACGTCCTGACTTTC. It yields the protein CASSYRGDSGANVLTF.

This clone came up a few times. Other DNA sequences of this sample code for an identical CDR3. The chain carries TRBV6-5 and TRBJ2-2; 7 bases align to TRBD1. Germline-derived CDR1 and CDR2 are MNHEY and SVGAGI. This CDR3 has 14 residues. Losses at the gene ends were 5 bases for V and 5 bases for J; bases not matched to a gene: 5. CDR3 DNA: TGTGCCAGCAGTAGACAGGGTAAAACCGGGGAGCTGTTTTTT. It translates to CASSRQGKTGELFF.

The CDR3, as DNA: TGCGCCAGCAGCTTCGGGGGGCAAGAGACCCAGTACTTC. Its translation is CASSFGGQETQYF. The V and J genes are TRBV5-1 and TRBJ2-5; TRBD2 matches at 7 bases. V was clipped by 2 bases and J by 2 bases; unmatched bases: 0. The CDR3 is made up of 13 amino acids. The germline gives CDR1 SGHRS, CDR2 YFSETQ.

The sample holds a few counts of this clone. The CDR3 sequence is CASSYWAPGQGAGNEQFF. The CDR3 bases are TGCGCCAGCAGCTATTGGGCGCCGGGACAGGGGGCAGGCAATGAGCAGTTCTTC. The J gene is TRBJ2-1, the V gene TRBV5-1; 12 bases fit TRBD1. This CDR3 has 18 amino acids. Germline values: CDR1 SGHRS, CDR2 YFSETQ. J gave up 6 bases and V 3 bases, and 13 bases lay outside the gene matches.

V and J are TRBV5-1 and TRBJ2-1; 8 bases are a match to TRBD2. This CDR3 region has 15 residues. V shed 4 bases and J 9 bases; nucleotides not matched to a gene: 12. CDR1 and CDR2 (germline): SGHRS, YFSETQ. CDR3 nucleotides: TGCGCCAGCAGCACTCGCGTCGGGGGGGACGGTGAGCAGTTCTTC. Translating gives CASSTRVGGDGEQFF.

The chain couples TRBV5-1 to TRBJ1-6; maybe TRBD1 (5 bases). The CDR3 runs to 16 residues. From germline, CDR1 is SGHRS and CDR2 YFSETQ. The V gene lost 7 bases and the J gene lost 0 bases, with 14 bases spanning the gap. Here the CDR3 reads CASRSADSSYNSPLHF. CDR3 bases: TGCGCCAGCCGCTCGGCCGACAGCTCCTATAATTCACCCCTCCACTTT.